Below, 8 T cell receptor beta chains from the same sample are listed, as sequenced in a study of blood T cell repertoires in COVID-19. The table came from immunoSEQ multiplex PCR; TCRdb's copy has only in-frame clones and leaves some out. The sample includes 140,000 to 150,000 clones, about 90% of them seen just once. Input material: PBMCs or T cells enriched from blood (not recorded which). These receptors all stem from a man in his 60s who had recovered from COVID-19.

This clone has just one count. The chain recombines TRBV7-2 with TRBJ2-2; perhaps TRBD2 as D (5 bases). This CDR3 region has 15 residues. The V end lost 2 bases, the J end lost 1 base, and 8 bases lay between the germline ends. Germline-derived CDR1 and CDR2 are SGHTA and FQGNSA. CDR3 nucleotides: TGTGCCAGCAGCTTACGTGCGGGGAACACCGGGGAGCTGTTTTTT. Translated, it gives CASSLRAGNTGELFF.

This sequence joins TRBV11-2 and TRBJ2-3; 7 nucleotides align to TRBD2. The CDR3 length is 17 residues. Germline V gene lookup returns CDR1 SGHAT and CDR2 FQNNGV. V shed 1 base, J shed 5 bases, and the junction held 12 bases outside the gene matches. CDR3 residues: CASSLGFGTTRGDTQYF. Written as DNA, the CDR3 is TGTGCCAGCAGCTTAGGGTTTGGGACTACTCGAGGAGATACGCAGTATTTT.

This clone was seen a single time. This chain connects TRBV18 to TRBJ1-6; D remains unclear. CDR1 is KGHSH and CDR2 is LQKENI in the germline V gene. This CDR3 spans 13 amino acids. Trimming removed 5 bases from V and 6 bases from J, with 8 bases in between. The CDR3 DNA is TGTGCCAGCTCATCCGGACTTAATTCACCCCTCCACTTT. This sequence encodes CASSSGLNSPLHF.

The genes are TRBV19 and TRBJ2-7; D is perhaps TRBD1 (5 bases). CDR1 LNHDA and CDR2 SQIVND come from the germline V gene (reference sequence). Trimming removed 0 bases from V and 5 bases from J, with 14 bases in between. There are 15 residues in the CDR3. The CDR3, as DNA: TGTGCCAGTAGTATAGATTCGGGCCAGACAGACGAGCAGTACTTC. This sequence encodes CASSIDSGQTDEQYF.

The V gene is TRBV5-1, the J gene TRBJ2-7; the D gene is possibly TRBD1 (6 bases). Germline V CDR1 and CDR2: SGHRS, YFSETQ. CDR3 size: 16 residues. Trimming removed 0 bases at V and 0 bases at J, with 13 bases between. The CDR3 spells CASSLVSGVSSYEQYF. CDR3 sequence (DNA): TGCGCCAGCAGCTTGGTCTCAGGGGTGAGCTCCTACGAGCAGTACTTC. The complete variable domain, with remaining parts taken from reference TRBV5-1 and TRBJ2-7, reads KAGVTQTPRYLIKTRGQQVTLSCSPISGHRSVSWYQQTPGQGLQFLFEYFSETQRNKGNFPGRFSGRQFSNSRSEMNVSTLELGDSALYLCASSLVSGVSSYEQYFGPGTRLTVT.

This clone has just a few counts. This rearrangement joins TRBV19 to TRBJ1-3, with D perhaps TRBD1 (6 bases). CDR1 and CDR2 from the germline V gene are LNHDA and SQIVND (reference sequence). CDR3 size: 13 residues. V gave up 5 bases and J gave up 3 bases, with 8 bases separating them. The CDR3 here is CASSPGVGNTIYF. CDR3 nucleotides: TGTGCCAGTAGTCCAGGGGTTGGAAACACCATATATTTT.

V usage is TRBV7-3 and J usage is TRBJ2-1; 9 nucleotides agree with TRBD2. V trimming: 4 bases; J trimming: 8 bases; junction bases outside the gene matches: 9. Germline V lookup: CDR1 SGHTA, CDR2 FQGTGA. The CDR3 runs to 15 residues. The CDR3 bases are TGTGCCAGCAGCTCTGGACTAGCGAAGGGTCATGAGCAGTTCTTC. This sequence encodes CASSSGLAKGHEQFF.

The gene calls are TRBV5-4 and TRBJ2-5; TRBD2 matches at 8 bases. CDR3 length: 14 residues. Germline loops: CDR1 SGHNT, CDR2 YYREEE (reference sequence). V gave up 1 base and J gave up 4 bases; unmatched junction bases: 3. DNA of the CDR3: TGTGCCAGCAGCTTGATGGCGGGGGGAGAGACCCAGTACTTC. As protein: CASSLMAGGETQYF.